Below, 8 T cell receptor beta chains from the same sample are listed, as sequenced in a study of cytomegalovirus exposure and HLA in healthy donors. The PCR had 60 Vbeta and 13 Jbeta primers. Method: immunoSEQ multiplex PCR; TCRdb's copy keeps in-frame clones and lacks some. The repertoire includes around 130,000 clones, 75% to 85% of them detected once, and about 1.7% sits in the top ten. The sequenced sample was PBMCs. The receptors were sampled from a man between 35 and 55 years old in good health and CMV-seronegative.

The sample holds a few counts of this clone. The chain is built from TRBV19 and TRBJ1-6; D perhaps matches TRBD1 (6 bases). In germline, CDR1 is LNHDA, CDR2 SQIVND (reference sequence). Trimming left V 3 bases short and J 8 bases short, with 8 bases between. This CDR3 region has 13 residues. CDR3 in DNA: TGTGCCAGTAGTATTCACAGGGATTCACCCCTCCACTTT. Encoded protein: CASSIHRDSPLHF. Complete variable domain (other parts from reference TRBV19 and TRBJ1-6): DGGITQSPKYLFRKEGQNVTLSCEQNLNHDAMYWYRQDPGQGLRLIYYSQIVNDFQKGDIAEGYSVSREKKESFPLTVTSAQKNPTAFYLCASSIHRDSPLHFGNGTRLTVT.

This chain uses TRBV5-4 with TRBJ2-7; D gene uncertain. V shed 3 bases and J shed 0 bases, with 16 bases lying between them. CDR3 size: 16 residues. The germline V gene encodes CDR1 SGHNT and CDR2 YYREEE (reference sequence). The CDR3 coding sequence is TGTGCCAGCAGCTCGGGTTCTTCTTTTGGCTCCTACGAGCAGTACTTC. Translation: CASSSGSSFGSYEQYF.

V is TRBV2 and J is TRBJ2-7; 10 positions agree with TRBD2. The CDR3 runs 12 residues. CDR1 and CDR2 from the germline V gene are SNHLY and FYNNEI. The trim removed 4 bases at V and 10 bases at J, leaving 4 bases unmatched. The CDR3 DNA is TGTGCCAGCAGTGGGCTAGCGGGAGTACAGTACTTC. Translation gives CASSGLAGVQYF.

This chain links TRBV28 with TRBJ1-2, with D possibly TRBD1 on 6 matching bases. The CDR3 has 12 residues. Trimming left V 5 bases short and J 6 bases short, with 10 bases between. Germline loops: CDR1 MDHEN, CDR2 SYDVKM. The CDR3 sequence is CASSPRTDGYTF. The CDR3 coding sequence is TGTGCCAGCAGTCCCAGGACAGATGGCTACACCTTC.

V gene TRBV9 combines with J gene TRBJ2-1; 8 bases are a match to TRBD2. Germline assignment: CDR1 SGDLS and CDR2 YYNGEE. V lost 0 bases to trimming and J lost 5 bases; unmatched junction nucleotides: 7. This CDR3 is 16 amino acids long. CDR3 amino acids: CASSVATGLGDNEQFF. In nucleotides, the CDR3 is TGTGCCAGCAGCGTAGCTACGGGACTAGGGGACAATGAGCAGTTCTTC.

The chain combines TRBV27 with TRBJ2-7; the D gene is possibly TRBD1 (6 bases). Trimming stripped 6 bases from V and 3 bases from J, with 15 bases between. Germline V CDR1 and CDR2: MNHEY, SMNVEV (reference sequence). The CDR3 length is 14 residues. The CDR3 nucleotides are TGTGCCAGCAGCCCTGGGGACAAGCGCTACGAGCAGTACTTC. It is translated as CASSPGDKRYEQYF.

The chain is built from TRBV4-3 and TRBJ1-1, with unresolved D. Germline V gives CDR1 LGHNA, CDR2 YSLEER. Between the trimmed V and J ends, which lost 3 bases and 7 bases, there was a span of 15 bases. The CDR3 is 14 amino acids. The chain's CDR3 is CASSQTVGAGEAFF. As DNA, the CDR3 is TGCGCCAGCAGCCAGACCGTGGGCGCAGGTGAAGCTTTCTTT.

The rearrangement joins TRBV9 to TRBJ2-2; 8 bases line up with TRBD2. Trimming took 1 base from V and 5 from J; bases not matched to a gene: 10. Germline V gives CDR1 SGDLS, CDR2 YYNGEE. This CDR3 is built from 17 residues. The CDR3 loop reads CASSVSREGRYTGELFF. As DNA, the CDR3 is TGTGCCAGCAGCGTATCCCGGGAGGGTCGGTATACCGGGGAGCTGTTTTTT.